Shown below are 8 T cell receptor beta chains from a single sample sequenced in a study of CD8 T cells in ankylosing spondylitis. TCRdb ran MiXCR on the 5' RACE reads and lists one entry per CDR3 protein. The data hold over 110,000 distinct CDR3 sequences, with roughly 8.3% observed a single time. Material for sequencing was synovial fluid, either unsorted or a sorted T cell fraction (not recorded which). These receptors all stem from a male donor with ankylosing spondylitis.

The V call is TRBV28, the J call TRBJ1-1; D remains ambiguous. This CDR3 is built from 13 residues. Germline CDR1 MDHEN, CDR2 SYDVKM. Trimming pared 5 bases from V and 1 base from J, leaving 8 bases between. CDR3 DNA: TGTGCCAGCAGTGTCCCGTCGAACACTGAAGCTTTCTTT. Translating it yields CASSVPSNTEAFF.

In its sample, this clonotype was seen a few times. The chain links TRBV20-1 to TRBJ1-6, with TRBD1 matching over 8 bases. CDR1 and CDR2 from the germline V gene are DFQATT and SNEGSKA (reference sequence). J lost 10 bases, V lost 6 bases, and 11 bases had no gene match. CDR3 size: 14 residues. As DNA, the CDR3 is TGCAGTGCCCAGAGGGCAGGGGACAGGTCACCCCTCCACTTT. Translation: CSAQRAGDRSPLHF.

This clonotype has a count of ten or more. V gene TRBV20-1 combines with J gene TRBJ1-1; 9 nucleotides match TRBD1. Germline V gene lookup returns CDR1 DFQATT and CDR2 SNEGSKA (reference sequence). Losses at the gene ends were 1 base for V and 5 bases for J; bases not matched to a gene: 2. The CDR3 length is 13 residues. CDR3 loop: CSARVTGGTEAFF. The DNA of the CDR3 is TGCAGTGCTAGAGTGACAGGGGGGACTGAAGCTTTCTTT.

This clonotype occurred a few times. The chain joins TRBV9 to TRBJ2-1; either TRBD1 or TRBD2 may fit D (5 bases each). V was pared by 4 bases and J by 6 bases, with 11 bases between. The V gene's germline CDR1 is SGDLS and CDR2 YYNGEE. The CDR3 runs to 13 residues. The CDR3 nucleotides read TGTGCCAGCAGCACCGGGACCCTCAATGAGCAGTTCTTC. Encoded protein: CASSTGTLNEQFF.

This clonotype is categorized as medium-sized. The chain uses TRBV7-9 and TRBJ2-5, with D possibly TRBD2 on 6 matching bases. Germline values: CDR1 SEHNR, CDR2 FQNEAQ (reference sequence). With 5 bases removed from V and 1 base from J, the gap between germline ends came to 8 bases. This CDR3 is built from 13 residues. For the CDR3, the DNA is TGTGCCAGCAGCCGCGGGGCCCAAGAGACCCAGTACTTC. Residues: CASSRGAQETQYF.

The gene calls are TRBV7-6 and TRBJ2-1; perhaps TRBD2 as D (6 bases). V shed 5 bases and J shed 3 bases, with 14 bases lying between them. This CDR3 has 15 residues. Germline CDR1 is SGHVS and CDR2 is FNYEAQ. The CDR3 DNA reads as TGTGCCAGCAGCCCTCGTGGAGGGCTCTACAATGAGCAGTTCTTC. Protein sequence: CASSPRGGLYNEQFF.

This clonotype was seen repeatedly, ten times or more. This sequence joins TRBV20-1 and TRBJ1-2; the D gene is possibly TRBD1 (5 bases). V was shortened by 1 base and J by 5 bases, with 11 bases between the two germline ends. Germline CDR1 is DFQATT and CDR2 is SNEGSKA (reference sequence). CDR3 size: 13 residues. For the CDR3, the DNA is TGCAGTGCTAGAGTGGGACCTACTTATGGCTACACCTTC. Its protein product is CSARVGPTYGYTF.

Ten or more counts support this clonotype. V is TRBV19 and J is TRBJ1-4; TRBD1 matches at 9 bases. Trimming took 5 bases from V and 8 from J; bases not matched to a gene: 6. Germline loops: CDR1 LNHDA, CDR2 SQIVND (reference sequence). The CDR3 extends over 14 amino acids. In nucleotides, the CDR3 is TGTGCCAGTAGTCCCGGGACAGGGATCGAAAAACTGTTTTTT. Translated: CASSPGTGIEKLFF.